The 30 T cell receptor beta chains below all came from one sample that was sequenced in a study of OX40 agonist ivuxolimab in advanced cancers. Libraries were prepared by immunoSEQ multiplex PCR; TCRdb keeps only in-frame clonotypes and omits some of them. The data show nearly 25,000 clones, with more than 75% seen just once and 49% held by the top ten. Sequenced material: CD4+ or CD8+ T cells sorted from blood, taken in a trial of the OX40 agonist ivuxolimab. The source is an adult with an advanced solid tumor such as melanoma, head and neck, liver or kidney cancer.

A few counts support this clone. This chain joins TRBV19 and TRBJ1-5; the D is unclear. The CDR3 spans 13 residues. Germline lookup yields CDR1 LNHDA and CDR2 SQIVND (reference sequence). V was cut by 5 bases and J by 5 bases, with 10 bases left in between. The CDR3 protein is CASSPNRDQPQHF. The CDR3 DNA is TGTGCCAGTAGTCCAAATCGGGATCAGCCCCAGCATTTT.

The chain links TRBV19 to TRBJ2-3, with 7 bases that match TRBD2. Unmatched junction bases numbered 1, after V lost 7 bases and J lost 0 bases. The CDR3 length is 13 residues. Germline V gives CDR1 LNHDA, CDR2 SQIVND (reference sequence). The CDR3 loop is CASKTSSTDTQYF. The DNA for the CDR3 is TGTGCCAGTAAGACTAGCAGCACAGATACGCAGTATTTT. Supplemented by reference TRBV19 and TRBJ2-3, the full variable domain reads DGGITQSPKYLFRKEGQNVTLSCEQNLNHDAMYWYRQDPGQGLRLIYYSQIVNDFQKGDIAEGYSVSREKKESFPLTVTSAQKNPTAFYLCASKTSSTDTQYFGPGTRLTVL.

The chain recombines TRBV7-9 with TRBJ2-1; the D is unclear. CDR1 and CDR2 from the germline V gene are SEHNR and FQNEAQ (reference sequence). The length of the CDR3 is 14 residues. Between the trimmed V and J ends, which lost 0 bases and 6 bases, there was a span of 9 bases. CDR3 protein: CASSLAQTFNEQFF. In DNA form, the CDR3 reads TGTGCCAGCAGCTTAGCGCAGACTTTCAATGAGCAGTTCTTC.

The chain links TRBV14 to TRBJ1-4; TRBD1 agrees at 9 bases. Germline-derived CDR1 and CDR2 are SGHDN and FVKESK. J lost 7 bases, V lost 4 bases, and 4 bases had no gene match. The CDR3 has 14 amino acids. CDR3 residues: CASSPRQGVEKLFF. DNA of the CDR3: TGTGCCAGCAGCCCCCGACAGGGGGTTGAAAAACTGTTTTTT.

The chain has TRBV29-1 and TRBJ2-3; 7 bases match TRBD2. With 5 bases clipped from V and 6 bases from J, the junction kept 11 bases outside the gene matches. The CDR3 runs to 14 residues. The germline CDR1 and CDR2 sequences are SQVTM and ANQGSEA. The CDR3 DNA is TGCAGCGTTACCGGGACTACCGGTTTGGATACGCAGTATTTT. This encodes CSVTGTTGLDTQYF.

This clone was recorded only once. The rearrangement joins TRBV29-1 to TRBJ2-2; 8 bases align to TRBD1. Germline CDR1 is SQVTM and CDR2 is ANQGSEA. The CDR3 covers 17 residues. J was trimmed by 5 bases and V by 7 bases; bases with no gene match: 18. The CDR3 reads CSAAGGTRGEVTGELFF. The CDR3 nucleotides are TGCAGCGCCGCAGGGGGCACCCGCGGAGAGGTTACCGGGGAGCTGTTTTTT.

The chain links TRBV18 to TRBJ2-7, with a possible D match to TRBD1 (6 bases). V was cut by 3 bases and J by 3 bases, with 15 bases left in between. The length of the CDR3 is 15 residues. Germline V CDR1 and CDR2: KGHSH, LQKENI. CDR3 sequence reads: CASSPPGVDSYEQYF. The CDR3 DNA is TGTGCCAGCTCACCCCCAGGGGTAGACAGCTACGAGCAGTACTTC.

The V call is TRBV7-9, the J call TRBJ2-2; D is perhaps TRBD1 or TRBD2 (5 bases each). The V end lost 5 bases, the J end lost 1 base, and 20 bases lay between the germline ends. The V gene's germline CDR1 is SEHNR and CDR2 FQNEAQ (reference sequence). There are 18 residues in the CDR3. CDR3 DNA sequence: TGTGCCAGCAGCGTCCGTTCATTGGGGGAGAAGAACACCGGGGAGCTGTTTTTT. It is translated as CASSVRSLGEKNTGELFF.

The chain uses TRBV13 and TRBJ1-4; TRBD1 matches at 11 bases. Per germline, CDR1 PRHDT and CDR2 FYEKMQ (reference sequence). CDR3 length: 18 amino acids. Trimming took 0 bases from V and 3 from J; bases not matched to a gene: 6. In DNA form, the CDR3 reads TGTGCCAGCAGCTTAGGTCCGGACAGGGGGCGTGCTAATGAAAAACTGTTTTTT. Amino acids: CASSLGPDRGRANEKLFF.

The chain has TRBV6-1 and TRBJ1-2; 9 positions agree with TRBD1. The CDR3 spans 15 residues. Per germline, CDR1 MNHNS and CDR2 SASEGT. J gave up 5 bases and V 6 bases, and 10 bases lay outside the gene matches. The CDR3 DNA reads as TGTGCCAGCAGCGCCACCGGGACAGGGCATTATGGCTACACCTTC. This sequence encodes CASSATGTGHYGYTF.

CDR3 sequence reads: CASSGQGPSGANVLTF. As DNA, the CDR3 is TGTGCCAGCAGTGGACAGGGGCCCTCTGGGGCCAACGTCCTGACTTTC. The V call is TRBV2, the J call TRBJ2-6, with 8 bases fitting TRBD1. This CDR3 spans 16 amino acids. Trimming took 4 bases from V and 0 from J; bases not matched to a gene: 2. Per the germline V gene, CDR1 is SNHLY and CDR2 is FYNNEI.

The CDR3 region has the DNA TGTGCCAGTAGTAGACAGGGCCTTCCCTACAATGAGCAGTTCTTC. It yields the protein CASSRQGLPYNEQFF. V is TRBV19 and J is TRBJ2-1, with 7 bases lining up with TRBD1. V gave up 4 bases and J gave up 2 bases; unmatched junction bases: 5. Germline V gene data show CDR1 as LNHDA and CDR2 as SQIVND (reference sequence). The CDR3 has 15 residues.

The chain carries TRBV10-3 and TRBJ2-1; TRBD2 matches at 9 bases. The CDR3 runs 14 residues. V was clipped by 6 bases and J by 3 bases; unmatched bases: 3. The germline V gene has CDR1 ENHRY and CDR2 SYGVKD. The CDR3 spells CAIRASGVYNEQFF. The CDR3 bases are TGTGCCATCAGGGCTAGCGGGGTCTACAATGAGCAGTTCTTC.

The chain employs TRBV27 and TRBJ2-7; D ambiguous. Germline CDR1 is MNHEY and CDR2 is SMNVEV (reference sequence). The CDR3 is 11 amino acids. Deletions cut 0 bases from V and 7 bases from J, with 4 bases between. The CDR3 region is CASSLSGEQYF. The CDR3 bases are TGTGCCAGCAGTTTATCCGGGGAGCAGTACTTC.

This chain joins TRBV6-1 and TRBJ2-2, with a possible D match to TRBD2 (6 bases). V was clipped by 10 bases and J by 4 bases, with 16 bases between them. The CDR3 is made up of 14 amino acids. The germline V gene has CDR1 MNHNS and CDR2 SASEGT. CDR3 in amino acids: CAIPFLGGTGELFF. The CDR3 nucleotides read TGTGCCATCCCCTTTCTGGGGGGCACCGGGGAGCTGTTTTTT.

This clone has only a few counts. V is TRBV6-5 and J is TRBJ2-7, with 12 bases matching TRBD2. Germline V gene lookup returns CDR1 MNHEY and CDR2 SVGAGI. This CDR3 is 14 amino acids long. V lost 2 bases to trimming and J lost 7 bases; unmatched junction nucleotides: 3. The CDR3: CASSYLAGGNEQYF. The CDR3 nucleotides read TGTGCCAGCAGTTACCTAGCGGGAGGGAATGAGCAGTACTTC.

The chain joins TRBV18 to TRBJ1-1; D unresolved. The germline V gene has CDR1 KGHSH and CDR2 LQKENI. Trimming removed 2 bases at V and 2 bases at J, with 9 bases between. CDR3 size: 14 residues. The CDR3 coding sequence is TGTGCCAGCTCACCAAAACTAGACAACACTGAAGCTTTCTTT. Residues: CASSPKLDNTEAFF. Drawing the rest from reference TRBV18 and TRBJ1-1, the complete variable domain is NAGVMQNPRHLVRRRGQEARLRCSPMKGHSHVYWYRQLPEEGLKFMVYLQKENIIDESGMPKERFSAEFPKEGPSILRIQQVVRGDSAAYFCASSPKLDNTEAFFGQGTRLTVV.

The chain uses TRBV29-1 and TRBJ2-3; D not certain. Germline V gene sequence: CDR1 SQVTM, CDR2 ANQGSEA. This CDR3 comprises 12 residues. V lost 5 bases and J lost 4, with 10 bases in between. In DNA form, the CDR3 reads TGCAGCGTTTTTAGAGATCCAGATACGCAGTATTTT. Protein product: CSVFRDPDTQYF.

The chain recombines TRBV5-1 with TRBJ1-2; D may be TRBD1 (6 bases). The CDR3 sequence is 15 residues long. Germline V lookup: CDR1 SGHRS, CDR2 YFSETQ. V lost 3 bases and J lost 2, with 14 bases in between. The CDR3 spells CASSSVVGGNYGYTF. In DNA form, the CDR3 reads TGCGCCAGCAGCTCGGTCGTGGGGGGCAACTATGGCTACACCTTC.

The CDR3 nucleotides are TGTGCCAGCTCACCCGGGACAGGGTTTATGAATGAGCAGTTCTTC. The encoded protein is CASSPGTGFMNEQFF. J is TRBJ2-1 and V is TRBV18; 9 bases fit TRBD1. Unmatched junction bases numbered 7, after V lost 3 bases and J lost 7 bases. Germline V gives CDR1 KGHSH, CDR2 LQKENI. This CDR3 has 15 residues.

The rearrangement links TRBV9 to TRBJ2-7; a weak D match, TRBD2 (6 bases). V was shortened by 10 bases and J by 0 bases, with 14 bases between the two germline ends. The CDR3 contains 13 residues. Germline values: CDR1 SGDLS, CDR2 YYNGEE. The chain's CDR3 is CAPTRGTSYEQYF. The DNA for the CDR3 is TGTGCCCCGACCCGGGGGACCTCCTACGAGCAGTACTTC.

This clone was picked up one time. The genes are TRBV10-1 and TRBJ2-7; D unresolved. In germline, CDR1 is WNHNN, CDR2 SYGVQD (reference sequence). The length of the CDR3 is 16 residues. Between the trimmed V and J ends, which lost 0 bases and 0 bases, there was a span of 12 bases. The CDR3 region is CASSESDPQVSYEQYF. CDR3 bases: TGCGCCAGCAGTGAGTCCGACCCACAAGTCTCCTACGAGCAGTACTTC.

The CDR3 region has the DNA TGTGCCAGCAGTTTAACGGGACGGTACGAGCAGTACTTC. This encodes CASSLTGRYEQYF. This rearrangement joins TRBV28 to TRBJ2-5; either TRBD1 or TRBD2 may supply D (5 bases each). The J call is in doubt because the DNA end fits TRBJ2-7 better. Germline values: CDR1 MDHEN, CDR2 SYDVKM. The CDR3 runs 13 residues.

The V gene is TRBV6-1, the J gene TRBJ1-1; D remains unclear. The CDR3 consists of 12 residues. Trimming left V 7 bases short and J 5 bases short, with 11 bases between. Germline values: CDR1 MNHNS, CDR2 SASEGT. Here the CDR3 DNA reads TGTGCCAGCAAGAAGACCGAAACTGAAGCTTTCTTT. It is translated as CASKKTETEAFF.

The chain uses TRBV5-1 and TRBJ1-3; no reliable D call. V was pared by 4 bases and J by 3 bases, with 5 bases between. CDR1 and CDR2 (germline): SGHRS, YFSETQ. The CDR3 consists of 12 residues. CDR3 nucleotides: TGCGCCAGCAGCCCAGGTGGAAACACCATATATTTT. It codes for CASSPGGNTIYF.

The chain employs TRBV5-4 and TRBJ1-1; D may be TRBD1 (5 bases). The CDR3 sequence is 14 residues long. Germline CDR1 and CDR2: SGHNT and YYREEE (reference sequence). The V end lost 3 bases, the J end lost 7 bases, and 16 bases lay between the germline ends. The CDR3 region is CASSYLPGPGEAFF. In nucleotides, the CDR3 is TGTGCCAGCAGCTACTTACCGGGACCTGGTGAAGCTTTCTTT.

The chain is built from TRBV6-5 and TRBJ1-2; 7 positions match TRBD1. CDR1 and CDR2 (germline): MNHEY, SVGAGI. With 6 bases clipped from V and 7 bases from J, the junction kept 14 bases outside the gene matches. The CDR3 spans 15 residues. In nucleotides, the CDR3 is TGTGCCAGCAGGCCCAACTGGGACAGTAGGAGTGGCTACACCTTC. Its protein is CASRPNWDSRSGYTF.

This chain joins TRBV19 and TRBJ1-5; 9 nucleotides align to TRBD1. V trimming: 5 bases; J trimming: 3 bases; junction bases outside the gene matches: 8. CDR3 length: 16 residues. The germline V gene has CDR1 LNHDA and CDR2 SQIVND (reference sequence). CDR3 bases: TGTGCCAGTAGTGCCAGACAGGGGGAGATCAATCAGCCCCAGCATTTT. Its translation is CASSARQGEINQPQHF.

The chain combines TRBV7-9 with TRBJ1-4; TRBD1 matches 9 bases. V lost 4 bases, J lost 7 bases, and 7 bases stayed unmatched. The CDR3 sequence is 15 residues long. Germline-derived CDR1 and CDR2 are SEHNR and FQNEAQ (reference sequence). The CDR3 spells CASSSLTGGGEKLFF. In DNA form, the CDR3 reads TGTGCCAGCAGCTCCCTGACAGGGGGAGGTGAAAAACTGTTTTTT. Drawing the rest from reference TRBV7-9 and TRBJ1-4, the complete variable domain is DTGVSQNPRHKITKRGQNVTFRCDPISEHNRLYWYRQTLGQGPEFLTYFQNEAQLEKSRLLSDRFSAERPKGSFSTLEIQRTEQGDSAMYLCASSSLTGGGEKLFFGSGTQLSVL.

The CDR3 loop reads CASSLSRVSGGYF. The CDR3 DNA reads TGTGCCAGCAGTTTATCTAGGGTCTCGGGGGGGTATTTT. The chain recombines TRBV28 with TRBJ2-3, with 7 bases fitting TRBD2. The CDR3 sequence is 13 residues long. Germline loops: CDR1 MDHEN, CDR2 SYDVKM. V trimming: 1 base; J trimming: 14 bases; junction bases outside the gene matches: 9.